These T cell receptor beta chains were read from a single sample in a study of graft-versus-host responses after intestinal transplantation. These receptors have no known antigen. Using immunoSEQ multiplex PCR, the repertoire was profiled, and TCRdb retains in-frame clones only, with some absent. The table lists about 100,000 clones, 87% of them singletons. Specimen: unstimulated CD4+ T cells sorted from spleen or lymph node cells, collected before transplant. The receptors were gathered from a human donor who was the organ donor for an intestinal transplant. Both conserved end residues are part of each CDR3. A D gene is named only where the DNA matches it firmly. Expanded clones get a size class; other rows say once, few or many, or leave the size out.

d_gene	v_gene	abundance	j_gene	CDR3nt	CDR3aa
NA	TRBV18	NA	TRBJ1-2	TGTGCCAGCTCACCACAGGGGAACTATGGCTACACCTTC	CASSPQGNYGYTF
NA	TRBV10-3	NA	TRBJ1-1	TGTGCCAGTGGGGGTTACGGGGGGAACACTGAAGCTTTCTTT	CASGGYGGNTEAFF
NA	TRBV16	NA	TRBJ1-4	TGTGCCAGCAGCCGTGCCGCGGACAGTTCTGAAAAACTGTTTTTT	CASSRAADSSEKLFF
TRBD2	TRBV7-8	NA	TRBJ2-7	TGTGCCAGCAGCTTAACTAGCGGGGCGAACTACGAGCAGTACTTC	CASSLTSGANYEQYF
TRBD1	TRBV5-6	NA	TRBJ1-2	TGTGCCAGCAGCGAAGGGACAGGCAGTTTTAACTATGGCTACACCTTC	CASSEGTGSFNYGYTF
NA	TRBV7-9	NA	TRBJ1-1	TGTGCCAGCAGCCAGGGACTCCTGAACACTGAAGCTTTCTTT	CASSQGLLNTEAFF
TRBD1	TRBV6-1	NA	TRBJ2-1	TGTGCCAGCAGTGCACAACAGGGGGCAGGGAATGAGCAGTTCTTC	CASSAQQGAGNEQFF
NA	TRBV5-1	NA	TRBJ2-2	TGCGCCAGCAGCTTGGACGTTCCCACCGGGGAGCTGTTTTTT	CASSLDVPTGELFF
NA	TRBV28	NA	TRBJ1-2	TGTGCCAGCACTCGTACACCTCCCTATGGCTACACCTTC	CASTRTPPYGYTF
NA	TRBV5-1	NA	TRBJ2-1	TGCGCCAGCTCCAAGGGGGGGGCCTACAATGAGCAGTTCTTC	CASSKGGAYNEQFF
NA	TRBV5-1	NA	TRBJ1-4	TGCGCCAGCAGCTTGGGGACATTCGGGAATGAAAAACTGTTTTTT	CASSLGTFGNEKLFF
NA	TRBV6-1	NA	TRBJ1-5	TGTGCCAGCAGTGAAGTCGGGGGTAATCAGCCCCAGCATTTT	CASSEVGGNQPQHF
TRBD1	TRBV5-1	NA	TRBJ2-7	TGCGCCAGCAGCTTGGATCCAGGGGGCTCCGACGAGCAGTACTTC	CASSLDPGGSDEQYF
NA	TRBV5-4	few	TRBJ1-2	TGTGCCAGCACCGCGGGCAGTTCAAATGGCTACACCTTC	CASTAGSSNGYTF
TRBD2	TRBV4-2	NA	TRBJ2-7	TGTGCCAGCAGCCGACTAGCGGGGGGGTTAAACTACGAGCAGTACTTC	CASSRLAGGLNYEQYF
NA	TRBV4-1	NA	TRBJ1-2	TGCGCCAGCAGCCAAGAAATCCAGGGGTTTCTTTATGGCTACACCTTC	CASSQEIQGFLYGYTF
TRBD1	TRBV5-1	NA	TRBJ1-4	TGCGCCAGCAGCCTACCCTCGACAGGGATCAATGAAAAACTGTTTTTT	CASSLPSTGINEKLFF
NA	TRBV27	NA	TRBJ1-5	TGTGCCAGCAGTCCAGCCGGCGGTTTTAGCAATCAGCCCCAGCATTTT	CASSPAGGFSNQPQHF
NA	TRBV28	NA	TRBJ1-2	TGTGCCAGCAGTGTTCAAGGGTATGGCTACACCTTC	CASSVQGYGYTF
NA	TRBV28	NA	TRBJ2-3	TGTGCCAGCAGTTCCGGGGTGGAGACAGATACGCAGTATTTT	CASSSGVETDTQYF
NA	TRBV5-5	NA	TRBJ2-7	TGTGCCAGCAGGACAGGGTGGAGGGGCTACGAGCAGTACTTC	CASRTGWRGYEQYF
TRBD1	TRBV18	few	TRBJ1-4	TGTGCCAGCTCACCACTCCCCGACAGGGAGGTTCGTGAAAAACTGTTTTTT	CASSPLPDREVREKLFF
NA	TRBV2	once	TRBJ1-2	TGTGCCAGCACTCGGCTTGGCTTAGGGGTCGGCTACACCTTC	CASTRLGLGVGYTF
TRBD2	TRBV28	NA	TRBJ2-2	TGTGCCAGCAGACCTAGCGGGGCGGGCGGGGAGCTGTTTTTT	CASRPSGAGGELFF
NA	TRBV5-6	NA	TRBJ2-7	TGTGCCAGCAGCACCCCGGGGGCGTCACTCGAGCAGTACTTC	CASSTPGASLEQYF
NA	TRBV6-1	once	TRBJ1-2	TGTGCCAGCACCTCTCGACAGTTATTTCCGGATGGCTACACCTTC	CASTSRQLFPDGYTF
NA	TRBV19	NA	TRBJ2-1	TGTGCCAGTAGTATGTCGGGGGCACCCGAGCAGTTCTTC	CASSMSGAPEQFF
TRBD1	TRBV5-4	NA	TRBJ1-1	TGTGCCAGCAGCACACCAGGGGGGATAATGAACACTGAAGCTTTCTTT	CASSTPGGIMNTEAFF
TRBD1	TRBV14	NA	TRBJ2-7	TGTGCCAGCAGCCAAGATCTTGGGACAGCCCAATCCTACGAGCAGTACTTC	CASSQDLGTAQSYEQYF
NA	TRBV18	NA	TRBJ1-1	TGTGCCAGCTCACCCCAGGTTTTAGATACTGGGACTGAAGCTTTCTTT	CASSPQVLDTGTEAFF
NA	TRBV28	NA	TRBJ1-1	TGTGCCAGCAGTGGGCCTACCGGGGGGACTGAAGCTTTCTTT	CASSGPTGGTEAFF
NA	TRBV6-1	NA	TRBJ1-4	TGTGCCAGCAGCCCTGGGGAGGGGGTGGTCGAAAAACTGTTTTTT	CASSPGEGVVEKLFF
TRBD2	TRBV6-4	NA	TRBJ2-3	TGTGCCAGCAGTGACACTAGCGGGGGAGATACGCAGTATTTT	CASSDTSGGDTQYF
TRBD1	TRBV10-3	NA	TRBJ2-5	TGTGCCATCAGGACTACAGGGGTAGAGACCCAGTACTTC	CAIRTTGVETQYF
NA	TRBV6-5	NA	TRBJ1-2	TGTGCCAGCAGTACGGACAGAGACTATGGCTACACCTTC	CASSTDRDYGYTF
NA	TRBV18	few	TRBJ1-3	TGTGCCAGCTCAGATCAGCAAGCCGGAAACACCATATATTTT	CASSDQQAGNTIYF
NA	TRBV5-1	NA	TRBJ2-3	TGCGCCAGCAGCTTGGGTGAGGGTTGGGGGACAGATACGCAGTATTTT	CASSLGEGWGTDTQYF
TRBD1	TRBV6-5	NA	TRBJ2-2	TGTGCCAGCAGCCCCGGGACAGCCACCGGGGAGCTGTTTTTT	CASSPGTATGELFF
NA	TRBV28	NA	TRBJ1-2	TGTGCCAGCAGTTCGGCGAAGGGTGGCTACACCTTC	CASSSAKGGYTF
TRBD2	TRBV19	NA	TRBJ2-5	TGTGCCAGTAGTATGGGCGGGGGAGACCAAGAGACCCAGTACTTC	CASSMGGGDQETQYF
NA	TRBV20-1	NA	TRBJ2-3	TGCAGTGCTTCCACGTTGGATACGCAGTATTTT	CSASTLDTQYF
NA	TRBV6-1	once	TRBJ2-6	TGTGCCAGCAGTGACACAGGGACTGGGGCCAACGTCCTGACTTTC	CASSDTGTGANVLTF
TRBD2	TRBV5-4	NA	TRBJ2-7	TGTGCCAGCAGCCTCGGGACTAGCGGGTTGAGCTCCTACGAGCAGTACTTC	CASSLGTSGLSSYEQYF
NA	TRBV4-1	NA	TRBJ1-2	TGCGCCAGCAGCCACTCTGGAGACTATGGCTACACCTTC	CASSHSGDYGYTF
NA	TRBV4-1	NA	TRBJ2-5	TGCGCCAGCAGCTCTCCCGGGGGCAGGGGGCAAGAGACCCAGTACTTC	CASSSPGGRGQETQYF